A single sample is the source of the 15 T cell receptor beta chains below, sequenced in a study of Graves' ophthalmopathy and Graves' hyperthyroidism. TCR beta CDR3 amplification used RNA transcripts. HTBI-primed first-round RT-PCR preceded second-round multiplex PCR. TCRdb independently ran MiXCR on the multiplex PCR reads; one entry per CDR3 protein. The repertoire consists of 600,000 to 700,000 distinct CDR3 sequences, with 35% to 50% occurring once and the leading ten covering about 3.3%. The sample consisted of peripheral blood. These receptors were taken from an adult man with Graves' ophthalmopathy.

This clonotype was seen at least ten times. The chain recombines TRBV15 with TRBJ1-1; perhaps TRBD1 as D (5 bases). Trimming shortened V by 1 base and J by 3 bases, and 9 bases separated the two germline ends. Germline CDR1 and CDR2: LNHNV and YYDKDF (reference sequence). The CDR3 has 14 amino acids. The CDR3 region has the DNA TGTGCCACCAGCAGAGGTGGGACGCACACTGAAGCTTTCTTT. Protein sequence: CATSRGGTHTEAFF.

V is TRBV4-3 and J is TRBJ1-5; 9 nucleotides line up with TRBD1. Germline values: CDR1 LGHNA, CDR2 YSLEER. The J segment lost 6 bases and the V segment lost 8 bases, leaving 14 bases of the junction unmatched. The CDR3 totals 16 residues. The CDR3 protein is CASQQGALIRAQPQHF. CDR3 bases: TGCGCCAGCCAACAGGGGGCGCTAATCCGAGCTCAGCCCCAGCATTTT.

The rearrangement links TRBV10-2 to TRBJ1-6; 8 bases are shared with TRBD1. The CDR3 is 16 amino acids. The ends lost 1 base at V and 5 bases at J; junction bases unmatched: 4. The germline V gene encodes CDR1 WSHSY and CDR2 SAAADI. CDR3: CASSEWQGADNSPLHF. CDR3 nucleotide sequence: TGCGCCAGCAGTGAGTGGCAGGGGGCCGATAATTCACCCCTCCACTTT.

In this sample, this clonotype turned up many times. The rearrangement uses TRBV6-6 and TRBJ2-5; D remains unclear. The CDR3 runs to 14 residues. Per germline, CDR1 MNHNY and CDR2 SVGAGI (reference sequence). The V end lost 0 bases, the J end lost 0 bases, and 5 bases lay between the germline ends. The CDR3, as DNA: TGTGCCAGCAGTTACTCGCAGTACCAAGAGACCCAGTACTTC. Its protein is CASSYSQYQETQYF.

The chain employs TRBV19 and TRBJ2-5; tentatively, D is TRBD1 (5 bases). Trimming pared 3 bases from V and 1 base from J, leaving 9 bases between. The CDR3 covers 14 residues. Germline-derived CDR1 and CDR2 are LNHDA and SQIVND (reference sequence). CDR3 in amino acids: CASSIGAAQETQYF. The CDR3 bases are TGTGCCAGTAGTATTGGGGCAGCCCAAGAGACCCAGTACTTC.

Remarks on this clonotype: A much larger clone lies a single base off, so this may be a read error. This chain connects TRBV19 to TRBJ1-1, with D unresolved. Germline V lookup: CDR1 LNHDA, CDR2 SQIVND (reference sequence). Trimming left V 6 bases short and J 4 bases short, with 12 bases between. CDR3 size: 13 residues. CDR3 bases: TGTGCCAGTAGCGGCCTATGGGGCACTGAAGCTTTCTTT. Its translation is CASSGLWGTEAFF.

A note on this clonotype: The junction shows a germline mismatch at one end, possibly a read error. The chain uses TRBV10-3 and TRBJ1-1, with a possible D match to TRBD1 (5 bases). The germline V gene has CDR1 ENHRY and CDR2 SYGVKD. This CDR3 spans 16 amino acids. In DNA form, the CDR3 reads TGTGCCAGCAGTGAAGAGACCCCTGAAGGGGACACTGAAGCTTTCTTT. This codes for CASSEETPEGDTEAFF.

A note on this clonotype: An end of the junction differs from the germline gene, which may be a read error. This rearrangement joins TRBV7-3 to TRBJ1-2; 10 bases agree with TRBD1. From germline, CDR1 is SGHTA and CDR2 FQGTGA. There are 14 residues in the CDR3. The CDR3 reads CASRQDRGLYGYTF. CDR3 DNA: TGCGCCAGCAGACAAGACAGGGGGCTCTATGGCTACACCTTC.

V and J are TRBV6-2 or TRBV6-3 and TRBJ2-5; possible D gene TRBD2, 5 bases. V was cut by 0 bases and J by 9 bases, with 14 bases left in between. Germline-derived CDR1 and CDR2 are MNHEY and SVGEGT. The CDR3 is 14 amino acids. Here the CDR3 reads CASSYSREGQPQYF. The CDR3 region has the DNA TGTGCCAGCAGTTACTCGAGGGAAGGTCAGCCCCAGTACTTC.

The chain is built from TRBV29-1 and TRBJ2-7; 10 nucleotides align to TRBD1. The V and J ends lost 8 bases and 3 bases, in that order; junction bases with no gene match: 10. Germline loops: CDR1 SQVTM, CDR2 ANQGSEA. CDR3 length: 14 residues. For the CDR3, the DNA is TGCAGCTGGACGGGACAGGGGACGAACTACGAGCAGTACTTC. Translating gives CSWTGQGTNYEQYF.

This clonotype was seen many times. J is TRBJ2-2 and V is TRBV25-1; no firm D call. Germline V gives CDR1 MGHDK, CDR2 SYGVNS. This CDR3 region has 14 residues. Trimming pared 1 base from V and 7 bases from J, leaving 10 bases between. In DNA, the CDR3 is TGTGCCAGCAGTGAATCTAACTCCCACGGGGAGCTGTTTTTT. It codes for CASSESNSHGELFF.

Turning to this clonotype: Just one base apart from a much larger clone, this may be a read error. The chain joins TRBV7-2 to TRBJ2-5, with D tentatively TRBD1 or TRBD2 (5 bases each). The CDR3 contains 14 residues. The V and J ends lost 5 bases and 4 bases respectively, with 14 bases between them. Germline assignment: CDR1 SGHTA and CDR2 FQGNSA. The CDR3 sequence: CASSTRGPRETQYF. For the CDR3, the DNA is TGTGCCAGCAGCACACGGGGACCAAGAGAGACCCAGTACTTC.

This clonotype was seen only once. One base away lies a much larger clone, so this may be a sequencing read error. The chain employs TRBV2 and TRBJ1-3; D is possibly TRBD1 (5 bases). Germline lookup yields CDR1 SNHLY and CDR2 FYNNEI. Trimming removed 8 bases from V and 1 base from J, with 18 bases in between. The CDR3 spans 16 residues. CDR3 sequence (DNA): TGTGCCAGCGCCCGATCCAGGGCGGTGTCTGGAAACACCATATATTTT. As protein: CASARSRAVSGNTIYF. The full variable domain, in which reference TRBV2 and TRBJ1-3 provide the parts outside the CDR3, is EPEVTQTPSHQVTQMGQEVILRCVPISNHLYFYWYRQILGQKVEFLVSFYNNEISEKSEIFDDQFSVERPDGSNFTLKIRSTKLEDSAMYFCASARSRAVSGNTIYFGEGSWLTVV.

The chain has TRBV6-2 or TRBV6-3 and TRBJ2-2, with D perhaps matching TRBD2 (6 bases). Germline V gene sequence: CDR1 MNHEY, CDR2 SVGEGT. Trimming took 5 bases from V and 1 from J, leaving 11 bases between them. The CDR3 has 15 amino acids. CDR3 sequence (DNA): TGTGCCAGCAGTAGCCGGGACTGGAACACCGGGGAGCTGTTTTTT. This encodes CASSSRDWNTGELFF.

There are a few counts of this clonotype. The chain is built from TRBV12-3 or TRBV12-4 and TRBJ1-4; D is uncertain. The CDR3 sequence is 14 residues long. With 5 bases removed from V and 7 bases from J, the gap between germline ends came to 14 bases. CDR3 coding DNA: TGTGCCAGCAGTATAAGGCTCCGAGGTGAAAAACTGTTTTTT. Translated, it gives CASSIRLRGEKLFF.